Shown below are 29 T cell receptor beta chains from a single sample sequenced in a study of cytomegalovirus exposure and HLA in healthy donors. Both 60 Vbeta primers and 13 Jbeta primers went into the PCR. Here immunoSEQ multiplex PCR was the method, and the copy in TCRdb shows in-frame clones only, minus some. This table holds under 200,000 clones, 77% found once. The sample consisted of PBMCs. All receptors derive from a woman aged 40 to 50 in good health and CMV-seropositive.

This clone was counted a few times. The chain employs TRBV19 and TRBJ2-7; 9 bases align to TRBD1. Germline CDR1 and CDR2: LNHDA and SQIVND (reference sequence). The V gene end was trimmed by 7 bases and the J gene end by 4 bases; junction bases not matched to a gene: 14. The CDR3 extends over 16 amino acids. The CDR3 sequence is CASKSPERTGEYEQYF. The CDR3 DNA follows: TGTGCCAGTAAATCCCCTGAGCGGACAGGGGAGTACGAGCAGTACTTC.

The J gene is TRBJ2-5, the V gene TRBV5-1; no definite D call. Between the trimmed V and J ends, which lost 4 bases and 1 base, there was a span of 17 bases. Germline V CDR1 and CDR2: SGHRS, YFSETQ. CDR3 length: 16 amino acids. The CDR3, as DNA: TGCGCCAGCAGCCTTCCCCCCCGAGGCGGCCAAGAGACCCAGTACTTC. Translated, it gives CASSLPPRGGQETQYF.

The V gene is TRBV7-2, the J gene TRBJ1-1; D might be TRBD1 (6 bases). Germline V gene sequence: CDR1 SGHTA, CDR2 FQGNSA. The CDR3 spans 14 residues. V was pared by 6 bases and J by 6 bases, with 17 bases between. In DNA form, the CDR3 reads TGTGCCAGCAGTTTTGCCGGACAGCCCGCTGAAGCTTTCTTT. The encoded protein is CASSFAGQPAEAFF.

The chain recombines TRBV11-3 with TRBJ2-1; TRBD2 aligns across 7 bases. CDR3 length: 19 amino acids. Germline V gives CDR1 SGHNT, CDR2 YENEEA. With 8 bases clipped from V and 8 bases from J, the junction kept 27 bases outside the gene matches. CDR3 sequence reads: CASSADLRREYLLTDEQFF. The CDR3 nucleotides read TGTGCCAGCTCGGCTGATCTACGGCGGGAGTATTTATTAACGGATGAGCAGTTCTTC.

This clone was seen a single time. The rearrangement joins TRBV19 to TRBJ2-7, with 9 nucleotides matching TRBD1. Germline lookup yields CDR1 LNHDA and CDR2 SQIVND (reference sequence). Trimming cost V 7 bases and J 7 bases; bases outside gene matches: 20. This CDR3 region has 17 residues. The CDR3, as DNA: TGTGCCAGTACCTCCGGGACAGGGAATGTAATGGTTCGGGAGCAGTACTTC. Translating it yields CASTSGTGNVMVREQYF.

This rearrangement joins TRBV28 to TRBJ1-1; tentative D call: TRBD1 (5 bases). Germline V gene sequence: CDR1 MDHEN, CDR2 SYDVKM. V was cut by 4 bases and J by 8 bases, with 14 bases left in between. The CDR3 spans 13 residues. CDR3 amino acids: CASSSTLDIEAFF. CDR3 nucleotides: TGTGCCAGCAGTTCCACCTTGGACATCGAAGCTTTCTTT.

This chain links TRBV10-2 with TRBJ2-3, with 15 bases that match TRBD2. CDR3 size: 18 residues. The J segment lost 0 bases and the V segment lost 8 bases, leaving 9 bases of the junction unmatched. CDR1 and CDR2 (germline): WSHSY, SAAADI. The CDR3 nucleotides read TGCGCCAGCGAACCGGGACTAGCGGGAGGTCCTAGCACAGATACGCAGTATTTT. Its protein is CASEPGLAGGPSTDTQYF.

This clone was seen only a few times. At the DNA level, this CDR3 is encoded by other sequences in the same sample as well. The chain links TRBV7-2 to TRBJ2-3, with D hard to call. The CDR3 sequence is 12 residues long. Per the germline V gene, CDR1 is SGHTA and CDR2 is FQGNSA. The V end was cut by 3 bases, the J end by 3 bases, with 4 bases between. The CDR3 protein is CASSFYTDTQYF. The CDR3 DNA sequence: TGTGCCAGCAGCTTTTATACAGATACGCAGTATTTT.

CDR3 nucleotides: TGTGCCAGCTCTAGGGTTCCGGGGGGCCGCACAGATACGCAGTATTTT. Encoded protein: CASSRVPGGRTDTQYF. V gene TRBV18 combines with J gene TRBJ2-3; TRBD2 is a possible D gene (7 bases). Germline CDR1 KGHSH, CDR2 LQKENI. V was trimmed by 6 bases and J by 1 base, leaving 17 bases between them. The CDR3 contains 16 residues.

V is TRBV30 and J is TRBJ1-1; a possible D gene is TRBD1 (5 bases). CDR1 GTSNPN and CDR2 SVGIG come from the germline V gene (reference sequence). This CDR3 comprises 13 residues. Trimming left V 4 bases short and J 9 bases short, with 18 bases between. The DNA of the CDR3 is TGTGCCTGGACCCCCCGACAGCAGGGTAAAGCTTTCTTT. This translates into CAWTPRQQGKAFF.

The chain links TRBV23-1 to TRBJ2-1, with D unclear. TRBV23-1 is recorded as an ORF, its role being uncertain. This CDR3 is built from 14 residues. V was cut by 5 bases and J by 0 bases, with 8 bases left in between. The CDR3 DNA reads TGCGCCAGCAGTTGGCTAGGCTCCTACAATGAGCAGTTCTTC. It yields the protein CASSWLGSYNEQFF.

The sample holds a few counts of this clone. The V call is TRBV2, the J call TRBJ1-5, with 11 positions matching TRBD1. After removal of 3 bases from V and 5 bases from J, the junction contained 3 bases not matched to a gene. This CDR3 has 15 residues. Germline V gene data show CDR1 as SNHLY and CDR2 as FYNNEI. This CDR3 is CASSEGTGGYQPQHF. The CDR3, as DNA: TGTGCCAGCAGTGAGGGGACAGGGGGTTATCAGCCCCAGCATTTT.

The chain joins TRBV2 to TRBJ2-5, with TRBD2 matching over 16 bases. Germline V gene sequence: CDR1 SNHLY, CDR2 FYNNEI. This CDR3 is built from 16 residues. The ends lost 6 bases at V and 5 bases at J; junction bases unmatched: 6. The DNA for the CDR3 is TGTGCCAGCAGGACCTGGGGACTAGCGGGGGGGGAGACCCAGTACTTC. This translates into CASRTWGLAGGETQYF.

This chain joins TRBV2 and TRBJ1-2; the D is unclear. CDR3 length: 12 residues. CDR1 and CDR2 (germline): SNHLY, FYNNEI. Deletions cut 10 bases from V and 4 bases from J, with 13 bases between. As DNA, the CDR3 is TGTGCCAACGGCGGGGTCAGCTATGGCTACACCTTC. This translates into CANGGVSYGYTF.

This clone was detected only a few times. Here the CDR3 reads CASSLQEGLAFF. In DNA form, the CDR3 reads TGTGCCAGCAGCTTACAGGAGGGCCTCGCTTTCTTT. The J gene is TRBJ1-1, the V gene TRBV11-2; no definite D call. The length of the CDR3 is 12 residues. Trimming removed 2 bases from V and 11 bases from J, with 12 bases in between. CDR1 is SGHAT, CDR2 FQNNGV, per germline.

The chain has TRBV7-2 and TRBJ2-3, with a possible D match to TRBD1 (7 bases). Germline assignment: CDR1 SGHTA and CDR2 FQGNSA. The CDR3 runs to 16 residues. V lost 1 base, J lost 5 bases, and 16 bases lay in between. The CDR3 spells CASSLGGAGGRDTQYF. The CDR3 nucleotides are TGTGCCAGCAGCTTAGGCGGGGCAGGGGGAAGAGATACGCAGTATTTT. Full variable domain (rest looked up from reference TRBV7-2 and TRBJ2-3): GAGVSQSPSNKVTEKGKDVELRCDPISGHTALYWYRQSLGQGLEFLIYFQGNSAPDKSGLPSDRFSAERTGGSVSTLTIQRTQQEDSAVYLCASSLGGAGGRDTQYFGPGTRLTVL.

In regard to this clone: The junction does not match germline at one end; this may be a read error. CDR3 DNA sequence: TGTTCCAGCAGCCCAGGGACAGGGATTAATCAGCCCCAGCATTTT. Protein product: CSSSPGTGINQPQHF. V and J are TRBV7-9 and TRBJ1-5; 9 bases match TRBD1. The CDR3 has 15 amino acids. The germline gives CDR1 SEHNR, CDR2 FQNEAQ (reference sequence).

The chain uses TRBV5-1 and TRBJ2-5; D perhaps matches TRBD2 (6 bases). The CDR3 sequence is 12 residues long. Germline CDR1 SGHRS, CDR2 YFSETQ. Trimming removed 4 bases from V and 5 bases from J, with 9 bases in between. CDR3 nucleotide sequence: TGCGCCAGCAGCCGGGAGATGGAGACCCAGTACTTC. It translates to CASSREMETQYF. Based on the CDR3 plus reference TRBV5-1 and TRBJ2-5, the full variable domain is KAGVTQTPRYLIKTRGQQVTLSCSPISGHRSVSWYQQTPGQGLQFLFEYFSETQRNKGNFPGRFSGRQFSNSRSEMNVSTLELGDSALYLCASSREMETQYFGPGTRLLVL.

The chain employs TRBV27 and TRBJ2-7, with D perhaps TRBD1 (5 bases). The V end was cut by 5 bases, the J end by 5 bases, with 19 bases between. The germline V gene has CDR1 MNHEY and CDR2 SMNVEV (reference sequence). The CDR3 runs 15 residues. CDR3 bases: TGTGCCAGCAGTAGCTCATTTGGGCGCAGGGACGAGCAGTACTTC. It translates to CASSSSFGRRDEQYF.

The chain recombines TRBV4-2 with TRBJ2-7; 10 bases match TRBD2. J gave up 4 bases and V 0 bases, and 6 bases lay outside the gene matches. The CDR3 has 16 residues. Germline-derived CDR1 and CDR2 are LGHNA and YNFKEQ. The CDR3 nucleotides are TGTGCCAGCAGCCAAGAGCAGGGGACTAGCGATTACGAGCAGTACTTC. It is translated as CASSQEQGTSDYEQYF.

This chain joins TRBV6-6 and TRBJ1-2, with a possible D match to TRBD1 (6 bases). This CDR3 contains 15 residues. The germline CDR1 and CDR2 sequences are MNHNY and SVGAGI (reference sequence). Trimming removed 6 bases at V and 2 bases at J, with 16 bases between. CDR3: CASSTVGALNYGYTF. DNA for the CDR3: TGTGCCAGCAGCACCGTGGGGGCGCTGAACTATGGCTACACCTTC.

V is TRBV4-1 and J is TRBJ2-5, with 11 bases fitting TRBD2. V dropped 4 bases and J dropped 4; count of bases not matched to a gene: 11. CDR3 size: 17 residues. Germline V gene data show CDR1 as MGHRA and CDR2 as YSYEKL. The CDR3 DNA sequence: TGCGCCAGCAGCCCTTATTTAGCGGGGGGGCCGGGAGAGACCCAGTACTTC. Amino acids: CASSPYLAGGPGETQYF.

This chain uses TRBV6-4 with TRBJ1-2; 11 nucleotides align to TRBD1. With 2 bases clipped from V and 4 bases from J, the junction kept 0 bases outside the gene matches. The CDR3 is made up of 14 amino acids. Germline lookup yields CDR1 MRHNA and CDR2 SNTAGT. The CDR3: CASSDGTGGYGYTF. The CDR3 region has the DNA TGTGCCAGCAGTGACGGGACAGGGGGCTATGGCTACACCTTC.

The V gene is TRBV7-2, the J gene TRBJ2-7; a possible D gene is TRBD2 (5 bases). The germline V and J ends were trimmed by 0 bases and 1 base, with 7 bases remaining between them. CDR3 length equals 14 residues. Germline V lookup: CDR1 SGHTA, CDR2 FQGNSA. CDR3 in amino acids: CASSLAGRSYEQYF. CDR3 DNA: TGTGCCAGCAGCTTAGCGGGGAGATCCTACGAGCAGTACTTC.

This chain uses TRBV30 with TRBJ1-3, with D uncertain. V lost 4 bases, J lost 14 bases, and 18 bases lay in between. CDR3 length: 12 amino acids. The germline gives CDR1 GTSNPN, CDR2 SVGIG (reference sequence). DNA of the CDR3: TGTGCCTGGAACTTAATCGCCGGGGATTTATATTTT. It is translated as CAWNLIAGDLYF. The full variable domain, rest sourced from reference TRBV30 and TRBJ1-3, is SQTIHQWPATLVQPVGSPLSLECTVEGTSNPNLYWYRQAAGRGLQLLFYSVGIGQISSEVPQNLSASRPQDRQFILSSKKLLLSDSGFYLCAWNLIAGDLYFGEGSWLTVV.

The chain is built from TRBV10-1 and TRBJ1-2; D is unresolved. CDR1 is WNHNN and CDR2 is SYGVQD in the germline V gene (reference sequence). Trimming pared 2 bases from V and 8 bases from J, leaving 12 bases between. CDR3 length: 13 residues. CDR3 protein: CASSEVRERGYTF. The CDR3 DNA is TGCGCCAGCAGTGAGGTCCGCGAACGGGGCTACACCTTC.

The chain carries TRBV5-1 and TRBJ2-1, with 13 positions matching TRBD2. In germline, CDR1 is SGHRS, CDR2 YFSETQ. CDR3 size: 16 residues. V gave up 2 bases and J gave up 6 bases; unmatched junction bases: 5. In DNA, the CDR3 is TGCGCCAGCAGCTTACCCGGGACTAGCGGGGCCAATGAGCAGTTCTTC. Translated, it gives CASSLPGTSGANEQFF.

The chain is built from TRBV28 and TRBJ1-1; tentatively, D is TRBD1 (6 bases). CDR3 length: 15 residues. Germline V gene data show CDR1 as MDHEN and CDR2 as SYDVKM. V dropped 5 bases and J dropped 1 base, with 14 bases sitting between them. The CDR3 reads CASSPILGANTEAFF. In nucleotides, the CDR3 is TGTGCCAGCAGTCCGATTCTGGGGGCGAACACTGAAGCTTTCTTT.

In this sample, this clone turned up once. This chain joins TRBV30 and TRBJ2-6, with 9 bases that match TRBD1. CDR3 size: 15 residues. Germline CDR1 reads GTSNPN; CDR2 reads SVGIG (reference sequence). The V and J ends lost 2 bases and 2 bases, in that order; junction bases with no gene match: 1. The CDR3 loop reads CAWSRTGAGANVLTF. The CDR3 DNA sequence: TGTGCCTGGAGTAGGACAGGGGCTGGGGCCAACGTCCTGACTTTC.